One sample yielded the 14 T cell receptor beta chains listed below, sequenced in a study of shared clonotypes between healthy human individuals. Generated by immunoSEQ multiplex PCR, the TCRdb table keeps only in-frame clones and is missing some. This table holds 2 million to 3 million clones, more than 85% found once. Sequenced: naive CD4+ T cells from PBMCs. Regarding subset: CD45RA+ positively selected. These receptors were taken from a man aged 18 to 35 in good health. Some clones in this sample may be carry-over from other donors' samples.

The J gene is TRBJ2-7, the V gene TRBV6-6; D ambiguous. Germline V CDR1 and CDR2: MNHNY, SVGAGI (reference sequence). The V and J ends lost 2 bases and 0 bases respectively, with 8 bases between them. The length of the CDR3 is 14 residues. The CDR3 sequence: CASSYLIGSYEQYF. CDR3 nucleotide sequence: TGTGCCAGCAGTTACCTAATTGGCTCCTACGAGCAGTACTTC.

CDR3 bases: TGTGCCAGCTCACCACCGGGCTCCCACGGGGAGCAGTACTTC. Its protein product is CASSPPGSHGEQYF. The chain links TRBV18 to TRBJ2-7; D unresolved. The CDR3 totals 14 residues. V was cut by 0 bases and J by 7 bases, with 13 bases left in between. CDR1 is KGHSH, CDR2 LQKENI, per germline.

This clone was picked up one time. The chain joins TRBV5-6 to TRBJ2-3; D gene ambiguous. In germline, CDR1 is SGHDT, CDR2 YYEEEE. Deletions cut 0 bases from V and 3 bases from J, with 11 bases between. The CDR3 totals 15 residues. The CDR3 region is CASSLVSRVTDTQYF. The CDR3 coding sequence is TGTGCCAGCAGCTTGGTAAGCCGGGTTACAGATACGCAGTATTTT.

The chain recombines TRBV6-4 with TRBJ1-4, with 7 bases matching TRBD1. The germline CDR1 and CDR2 sequences are MRHNA and SNTAGT. V was clipped by 2 bases and J by 5 bases; unmatched bases: 8. The CDR3 length is 16 residues. This chain's CDR3 is CASSDQGGATNEKLFF. In DNA, the CDR3 is TGTGCCAGCAGTGACCAGGGGGGGGCTACCAATGAAAAACTGTTTTTT.

This chain uses TRBV11-2 with TRBJ1-1; tentatively, D is TRBD1 (6 bases). The V end lost 3 bases, the J end lost 10 bases, and 12 bases lay between the germline ends. This CDR3 region has 12 residues. Germline V CDR1 and CDR2: SGHAT, FQNNGV. The CDR3 DNA sequence: TGTGCCAGCAGCTTGCACAGGGCAGGAGCTTTCTTT. The encoded protein is CASSLHRAGAFF. The whole variable domain, remainder taken from reference TRBV11-2 and TRBJ1-1, is EAGVAQSPRYKIIEKRQSVAFWCNPISGHATLYWYQQILGQGPKLLIQFQNNGVVDDSQLPKDRFSAERLKGVDSTLKIQPAKLEDSAVYLCASSLHRAGAFFGQGTRLTVV.

J is TRBJ1-5 and V is TRBV5-8; D is uncertain. The V and J ends lost 6 bases and 6 bases respectively, with 13 bases between them. The CDR3 runs to 13 residues. Germline assignment: CDR1 SGHTS and CDR2 YDEGEE. The CDR3 loop reads CASTNWEGQPQHF. CDR3 nucleotide sequence: TGTGCCAGCACCAATTGGGAGGGTCAGCCCCAGCATTTT. The variable domain in full, completed from reference TRBV5-8 and TRBJ1-5, reads EAGVTQSPTHLIKTRGQQATLRCSPISGHTSVYWYQQALGLGLQFLLWYDEGEERNRGNFPPRFSGRQFPNYSSELNVNALELEDSALYLCASTNWEGQPQHFGDGTRLSIL.

Regarding this clone: Other DNA sequences within the sample encode an identical CDR3. The rearrangement links TRBV7-9 to TRBJ1-5; D gene uncertain. Germline-derived CDR1 and CDR2 are SEHNR and FQNEAQ (reference sequence). Trimming stripped 3 bases from V and 0 bases from J, with 6 bases between. The CDR3 consists of 14 residues. For the CDR3, the DNA is TGTGCCAGCAGCTTTGGGTATAGCAATCAGCCCCAGCATTTT. Translated, it gives CASSFGYSNQPQHF.

On this clone itself: Different DNA sequences within this sample yield the same CDR3. The chain has TRBV15 and TRBJ2-7, with D unresolved. The CDR3 totals 13 residues. CDR1 is LNHNV, CDR2 YYDKDF, per germline (reference sequence). V gave up 0 bases and J gave up 2 bases, with 5 bases separating them. The CDR3 loop is CATSRDRPYEQYF. For the CDR3, the DNA is TGTGCCACCAGCAGAGACAGGCCCTACGAGCAGTACTTC.

This clone was picked up one time. The chain employs TRBV5-6 and TRBJ1-5, with TRBD1 matching over 9 bases. The germline V gene has CDR1 SGHDT and CDR2 YYEEEE. V was clipped by 2 bases and J by 5 bases; unmatched bases: 8. This CDR3 has 16 amino acids. CDR3 region: CASSFMKDRGDQPQHF. CDR3 DNA: TGTGCCAGCAGCTTTATGAAAGACAGGGGGGATCAGCCCCAGCATTTT.

This sequence joins TRBV5-1 and TRBJ1-1, with D unclear. Germline V CDR1 and CDR2: SGHRS, YFSETQ. Trimming removed 0 bases at V and 5 bases at J, with 17 bases between. The CDR3 length is 16 residues. DNA of the CDR3: TGCGCCAGCAGCTTGGGTGGAATTGGGCTGAGGACTGAAGCTTTCTTT. This sequence encodes CASSLGGIGLRTEAFF.

V and J are TRBV9 and TRBJ2-1; D unclear. V was clipped by 2 bases and J by 9 bases, with 18 bases between them. CDR1 and CDR2 from the germline V gene are SGDLS and YYNGEE. This CDR3 has 15 residues. CDR3 protein: CASSVLPEPRGEQFF. The CDR3 DNA reads TGTGCCAGCAGCGTCCTCCCAGAGCCCCGCGGTGAGCAGTTCTTC.

The rearrangement joins TRBV13 to TRBJ2-7; weak D call: TRBD2 (6 bases). V lost 1 base to trimming and J lost 2 bases, with 9 bases between them. This CDR3 spans 14 amino acids. Germline loops: CDR1 PRHDT, CDR2 FYEKMQ (reference sequence). DNA for the CDR3: TGTGCCAGCAGCTTAGTTTCGGGGGCCTACGAGCAGTACTTC. Translated, it gives CASSLVSGAYEQYF. The whole variable domain, filled in from reference TRBV13 and TRBJ2-7, reads AAGVIQSPRHLIKEKRETATLKCYPIPRHDTVYWYQQGPGQDPQFLISFYEKMQSDKGSIPDRFSAQQFSDYHSELNMSSLELGDSALYFCASSLVSGAYEQYFGPGTRLTVT.

The chain uses TRBV30 and TRBJ2-7; no firm D call. Trimming left V 4 bases short and J 6 bases short, with 22 bases between. Germline-derived CDR1 and CDR2 are GTSNPN and SVGIG (reference sequence). This CDR3 has 15 residues. CDR3 sequence (DNA): TGTGCCTGGAACCCCCGGTCGGCAGTCGGGCTCGAGCAGTACTTC. Residues: CAWNPRSAVGLEQYF. Based on the CDR3 plus reference TRBV30 and TRBJ2-7, the full variable domain is SQTIHQWPATLVQPVGSPLSLECTVEGTSNPNLYWYRQAAGRGLQLLFYSVGIGQISSEVPQNLSASRPQDRQFILSSKKLLLSDSGFYLCAWNPRSAVGLEQYFGPGTRLTVT.

The genes are TRBV4-2 and TRBJ1-4; possible D gene TRBD1, 5 bases. This CDR3 has 14 amino acids. Per germline, CDR1 LGHNA and CDR2 YNFKEQ. V shed 1 base and J shed 8 bases, with 11 bases lying between them. The CDR3 DNA reads as TGTGCCAGCAGCCAAGGGGCAGGGTGGGAAAAACTGTTTTTT. It is translated as CASSQGAGWEKLFF.